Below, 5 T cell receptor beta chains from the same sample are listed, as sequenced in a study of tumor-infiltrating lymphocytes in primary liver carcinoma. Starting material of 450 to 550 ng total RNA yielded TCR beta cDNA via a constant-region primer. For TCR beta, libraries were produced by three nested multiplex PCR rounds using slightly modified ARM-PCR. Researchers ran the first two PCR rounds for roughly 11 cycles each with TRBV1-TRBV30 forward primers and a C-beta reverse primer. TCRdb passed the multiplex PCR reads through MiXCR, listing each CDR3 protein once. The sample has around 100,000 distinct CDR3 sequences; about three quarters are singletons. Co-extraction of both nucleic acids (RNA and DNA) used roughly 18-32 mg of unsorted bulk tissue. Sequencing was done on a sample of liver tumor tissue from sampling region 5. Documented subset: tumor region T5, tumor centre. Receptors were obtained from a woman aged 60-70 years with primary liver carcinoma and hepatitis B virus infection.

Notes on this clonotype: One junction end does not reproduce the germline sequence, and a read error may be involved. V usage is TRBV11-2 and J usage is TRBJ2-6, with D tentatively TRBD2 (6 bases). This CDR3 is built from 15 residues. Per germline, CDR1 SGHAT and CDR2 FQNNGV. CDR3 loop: CVSSLGGAGANVLTF. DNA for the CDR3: TGTGTCAGCAGCTTGGGAGGCGCAGGGGCCAACGTCCTGACTTTC.

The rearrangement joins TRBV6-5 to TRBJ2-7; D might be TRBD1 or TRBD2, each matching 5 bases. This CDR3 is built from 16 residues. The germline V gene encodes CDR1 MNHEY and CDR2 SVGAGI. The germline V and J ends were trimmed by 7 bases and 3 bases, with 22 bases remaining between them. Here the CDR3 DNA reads TGTGCCAGCAACAGGTCTAGCCGAATTTTAGGCTACGAGCAGTACTTC. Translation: CASNRSSRILGYEQYF.

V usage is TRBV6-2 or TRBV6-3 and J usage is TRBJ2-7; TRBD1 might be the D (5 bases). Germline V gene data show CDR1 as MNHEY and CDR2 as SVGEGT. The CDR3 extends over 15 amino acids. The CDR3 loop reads CVNSIGQRSSYEQYF. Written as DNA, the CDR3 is TGTGTCAACAGTATCGGACAACGCAGCTCCTACGAGCAGTACTTC.

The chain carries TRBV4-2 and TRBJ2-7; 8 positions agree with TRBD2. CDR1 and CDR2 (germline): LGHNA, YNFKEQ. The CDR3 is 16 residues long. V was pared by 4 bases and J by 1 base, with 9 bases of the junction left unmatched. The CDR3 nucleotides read TGTGCCAGCAGCCCACGGACTAGCAGCCTATCCTACGAGCAGTACTTC. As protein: CASSPRTSSLSYEQYF.

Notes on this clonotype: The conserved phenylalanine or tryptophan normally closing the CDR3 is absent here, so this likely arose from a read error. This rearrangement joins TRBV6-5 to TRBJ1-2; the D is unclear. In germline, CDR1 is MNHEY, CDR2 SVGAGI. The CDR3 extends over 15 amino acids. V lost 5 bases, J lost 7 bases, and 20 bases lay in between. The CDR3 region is CASSTLHDGSCGYTI. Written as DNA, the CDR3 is TGTGCCAGCAGTACCCTACACGACGGTTCCTGTGGCTACACCATC.